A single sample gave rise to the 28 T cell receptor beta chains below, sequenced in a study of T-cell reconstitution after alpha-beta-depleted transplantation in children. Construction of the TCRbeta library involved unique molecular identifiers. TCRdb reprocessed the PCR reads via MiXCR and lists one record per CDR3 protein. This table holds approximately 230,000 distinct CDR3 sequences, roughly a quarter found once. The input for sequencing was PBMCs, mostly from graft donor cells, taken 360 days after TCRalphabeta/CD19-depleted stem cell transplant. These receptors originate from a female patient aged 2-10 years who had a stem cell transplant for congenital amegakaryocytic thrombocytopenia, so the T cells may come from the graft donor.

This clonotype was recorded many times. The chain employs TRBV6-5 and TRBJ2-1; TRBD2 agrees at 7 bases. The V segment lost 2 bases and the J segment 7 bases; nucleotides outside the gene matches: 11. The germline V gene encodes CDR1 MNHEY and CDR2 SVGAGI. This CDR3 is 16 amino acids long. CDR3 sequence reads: CASSYKIYTGRNEQFF. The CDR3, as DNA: TGTGCCAGCAGTTACAAGATTTACACCGGGAGGAATGAGCAGTTCTTC.

The CDR3 sequence is CASSLGRGDTEAFF. In DNA form, the CDR3 reads TGTGCCAGCAGTTTAGGTAGGGGAGACACTGAAGCTTTCTTT. V and J are TRBV12-3 or TRBV12-4 and TRBJ1-1, with TRBD1 as a possible D gene (5 bases). There are 14 residues in the CDR3. V lost 1 base and J lost 3, with 9 bases in between.

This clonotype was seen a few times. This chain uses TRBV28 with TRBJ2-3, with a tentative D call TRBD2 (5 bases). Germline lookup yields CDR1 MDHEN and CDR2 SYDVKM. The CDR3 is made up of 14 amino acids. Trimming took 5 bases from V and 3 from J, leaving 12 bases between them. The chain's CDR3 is CASSLKSGTDTQYF. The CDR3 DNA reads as TGTGCCAGCAGTCTCAAGTCGGGGACAGATACGCAGTATTTT.

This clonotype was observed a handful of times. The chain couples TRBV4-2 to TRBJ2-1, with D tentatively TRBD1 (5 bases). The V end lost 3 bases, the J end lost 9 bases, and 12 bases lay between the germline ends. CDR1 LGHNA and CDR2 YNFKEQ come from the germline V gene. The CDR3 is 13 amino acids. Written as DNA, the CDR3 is TGTGCCAGCAGCCACCGCACAGGTCCTGAGCAGTTCTTC. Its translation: CASSHRTGPEQFF.

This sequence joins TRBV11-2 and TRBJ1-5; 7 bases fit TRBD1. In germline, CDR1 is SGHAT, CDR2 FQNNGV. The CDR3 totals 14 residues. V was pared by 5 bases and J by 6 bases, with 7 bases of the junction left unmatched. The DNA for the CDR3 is TGTGCCAGCAGCATCGACAGGGTACTTCAGCCCCAGCATTTT. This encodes CASSIDRVLQPQHF.

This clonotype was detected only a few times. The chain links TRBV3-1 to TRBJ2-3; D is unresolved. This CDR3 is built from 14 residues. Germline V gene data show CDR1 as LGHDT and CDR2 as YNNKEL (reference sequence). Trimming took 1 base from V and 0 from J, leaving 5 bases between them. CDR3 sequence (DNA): TGTGCCAGCAGCCAAGGCCCTAGCACAGATACGCAGTATTTT. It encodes CASSQGPSTDTQYF.

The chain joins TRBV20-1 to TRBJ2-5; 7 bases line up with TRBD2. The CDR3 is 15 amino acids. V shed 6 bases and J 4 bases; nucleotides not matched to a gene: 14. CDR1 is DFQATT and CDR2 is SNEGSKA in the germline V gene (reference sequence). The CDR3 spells CSASYPSGIRETQYF. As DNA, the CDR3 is TGCAGTGCCTCTTACCCTAGCGGAATTCGAGAGACCCAGTACTTC.

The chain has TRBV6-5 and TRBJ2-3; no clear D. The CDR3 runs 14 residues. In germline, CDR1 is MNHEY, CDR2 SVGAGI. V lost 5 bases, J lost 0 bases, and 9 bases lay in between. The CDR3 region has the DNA TGTGCCAGCAGTCACAGTTTTAGCACAGATACGCAGTATTTT. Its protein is CASSHSFSTDTQYF.

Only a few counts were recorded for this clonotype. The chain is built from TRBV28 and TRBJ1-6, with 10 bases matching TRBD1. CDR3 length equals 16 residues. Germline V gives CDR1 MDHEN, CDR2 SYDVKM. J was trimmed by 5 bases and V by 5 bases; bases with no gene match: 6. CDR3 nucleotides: TGTGCCAGCAGTATAACCGGACAGGGGGATAATTCACCCCTCCACTTT. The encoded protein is CASSITGQGDNSPLHF.

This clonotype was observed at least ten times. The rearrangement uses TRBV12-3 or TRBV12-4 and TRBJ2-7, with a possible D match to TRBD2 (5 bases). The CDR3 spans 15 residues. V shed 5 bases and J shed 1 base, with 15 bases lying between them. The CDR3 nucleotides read TGTGCCAGCAGTCCCGGGGTAAAGGCTTCCTACGAGCAGTACTTC. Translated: CASSPGVKASYEQYF.

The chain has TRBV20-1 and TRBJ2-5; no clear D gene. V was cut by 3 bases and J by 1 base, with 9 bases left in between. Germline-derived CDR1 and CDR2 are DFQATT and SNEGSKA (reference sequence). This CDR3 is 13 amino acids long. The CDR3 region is CSARLASQETQYF. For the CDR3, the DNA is TGCAGTGCTAGGCTTGCGTCCCAAGAGACCCAGTACTTC.

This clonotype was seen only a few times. CDR3 in DNA: TGTGCCAGCAGCTTCTCCCCAGGAGGACCCGACACTGAAGCTTTCTTT. This encodes CASSFSPGGPDTEAFF. The genes are TRBV7-9 and TRBJ1-1, with no clear D. The germline V and J ends were trimmed by 3 bases and 3 bases, with 17 bases remaining between them. CDR3 length equals 16 residues. Germline values: CDR1 SEHNR, CDR2 FQNEAQ (reference sequence). Using reference TRBV7-9 and TRBJ1-1 for the parts outside the CDR3, the full variable domain is DTGVSQNPRHKITKRGQNVTFRCDPISEHNRLYWYRQTLGQGPEFLTYFQNEAQLEKSRLLSDRFSAERPKGSFSTLEIQRTEQGDSAMYLCASSFSPGGPDTEAFFGQGTRLTVV.

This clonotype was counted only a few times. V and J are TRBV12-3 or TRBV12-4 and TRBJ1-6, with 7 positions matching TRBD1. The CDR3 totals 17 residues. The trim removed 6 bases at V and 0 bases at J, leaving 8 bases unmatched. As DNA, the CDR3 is TGTGCCAGCAGCTTGGGACAGATGAGCTCCTATAATTCACCCCTCCACTTT. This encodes CASSLGQMSSYNSPLHF.

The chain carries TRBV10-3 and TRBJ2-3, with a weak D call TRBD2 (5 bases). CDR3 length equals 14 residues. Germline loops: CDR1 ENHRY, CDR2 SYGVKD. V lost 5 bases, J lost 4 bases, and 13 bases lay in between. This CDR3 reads CAISWRAQADTQYF. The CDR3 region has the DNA TGTGCCATCAGTTGGCGGGCCCAGGCAGATACGCAGTATTTT.

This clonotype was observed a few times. For the CDR3, the DNA is TGTGCCAGCAGCTTAGGTGGAGGGTCTAACTATGGCTACACCTTC. Its protein is CASSLGGGSNYGYTF. V gene TRBV7-2 combines with J gene TRBJ1-2; no clear D gene. Germline loops: CDR1 SGHTA, CDR2 FQGNSA. The CDR3 loop spans 15 amino acids. With 1 base removed from V and 0 bases from J, the gap between germline ends came to 9 bases.

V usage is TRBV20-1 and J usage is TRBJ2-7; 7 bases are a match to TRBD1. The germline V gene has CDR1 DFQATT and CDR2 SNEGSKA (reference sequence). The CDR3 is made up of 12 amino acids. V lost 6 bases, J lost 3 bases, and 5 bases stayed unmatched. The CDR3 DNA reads TGCAGTGCCGCCCGGGACAGCTACGAGCAGTACTTC. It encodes CSAARDSYEQYF.

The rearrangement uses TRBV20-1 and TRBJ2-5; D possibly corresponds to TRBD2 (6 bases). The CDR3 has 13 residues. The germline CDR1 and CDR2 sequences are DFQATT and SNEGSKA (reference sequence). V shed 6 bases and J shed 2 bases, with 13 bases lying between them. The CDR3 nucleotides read TGCAGTGCCGCCGGCGGGGATCAAGAGACCCAGTACTTC. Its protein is CSAAGGDQETQYF.

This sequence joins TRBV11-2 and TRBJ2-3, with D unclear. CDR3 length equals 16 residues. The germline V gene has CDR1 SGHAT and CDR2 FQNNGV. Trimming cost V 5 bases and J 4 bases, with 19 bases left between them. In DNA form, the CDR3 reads TGTGCCAGCAGCCCCCTCCCAGGCCAATTGGCAGATACGCAGTATTTT. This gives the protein CASSPLPGQLADTQYF.

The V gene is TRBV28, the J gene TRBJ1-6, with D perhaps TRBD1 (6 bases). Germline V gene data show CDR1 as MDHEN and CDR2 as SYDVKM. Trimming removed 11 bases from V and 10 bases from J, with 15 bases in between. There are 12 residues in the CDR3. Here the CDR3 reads CAYARGDSPLHF. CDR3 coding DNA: TGTGCCTACGCGAGGGGGGACTCACCCCTCCACTTT.

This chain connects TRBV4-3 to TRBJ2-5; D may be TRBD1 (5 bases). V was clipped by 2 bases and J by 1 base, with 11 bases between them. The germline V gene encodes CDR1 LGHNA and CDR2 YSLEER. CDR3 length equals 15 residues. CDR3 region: CASSQSGMAQETQYF. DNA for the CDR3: TGCGCCAGCAGCCAATCAGGGATGGCCCAAGAGACCCAGTACTTC.

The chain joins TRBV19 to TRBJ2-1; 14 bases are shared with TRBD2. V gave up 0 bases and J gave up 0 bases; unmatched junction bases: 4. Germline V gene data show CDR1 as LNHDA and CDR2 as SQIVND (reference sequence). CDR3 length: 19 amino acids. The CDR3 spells CASSIDGLAGGSSYNEQFF. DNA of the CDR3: TGTGCCAGTAGTATAGACGGACTAGCGGGGGGTAGCTCCTACAATGAGCAGTTCTTC.

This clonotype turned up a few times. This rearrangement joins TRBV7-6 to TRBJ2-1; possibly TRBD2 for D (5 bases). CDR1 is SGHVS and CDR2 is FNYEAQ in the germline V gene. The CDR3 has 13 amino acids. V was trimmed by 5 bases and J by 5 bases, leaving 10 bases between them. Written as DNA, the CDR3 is TGTGCCAGCAGCCCCTGGCGGGACAATGAGCAGTTCTTC. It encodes CASSPWRDNEQFF. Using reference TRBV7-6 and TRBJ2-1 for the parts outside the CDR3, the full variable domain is GAGVSQSPRYKVTKRGQDVALRCDPISGHVSLYWYRQALGQGPEFLTYFNYEAQQDKSGLPNDRFSAERPEGSISTLTIQRTEQRDSAMYRCASSPWRDNEQFFGPGTRLTVL.

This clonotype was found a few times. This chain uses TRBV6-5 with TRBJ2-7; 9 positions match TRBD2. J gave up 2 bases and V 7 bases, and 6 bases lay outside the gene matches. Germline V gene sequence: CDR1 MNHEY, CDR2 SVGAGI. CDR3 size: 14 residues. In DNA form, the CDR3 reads TGTGCCAGCAAGTTCGCTAGCGGGACCTACGAGCAGTACTTC. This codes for CASKFASGTYEQYF.

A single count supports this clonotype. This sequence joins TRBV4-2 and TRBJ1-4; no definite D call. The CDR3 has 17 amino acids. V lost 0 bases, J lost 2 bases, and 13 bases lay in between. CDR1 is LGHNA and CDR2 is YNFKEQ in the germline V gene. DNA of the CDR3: TGTGCCAGCAGCCAAGATTCGGCCGGTAATACTAATGAAAAACTGTTTTTT. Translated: CASSQDSAGNTNEKLFF.

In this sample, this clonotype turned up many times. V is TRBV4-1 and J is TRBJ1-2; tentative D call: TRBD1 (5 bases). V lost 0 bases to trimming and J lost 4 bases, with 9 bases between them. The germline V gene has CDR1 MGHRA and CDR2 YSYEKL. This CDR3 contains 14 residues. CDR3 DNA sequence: TGCGCCAGCAGCCAAGATCCAGGGCCCTATGGCTACACCTTC. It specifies CASSQDPGPYGYTF.

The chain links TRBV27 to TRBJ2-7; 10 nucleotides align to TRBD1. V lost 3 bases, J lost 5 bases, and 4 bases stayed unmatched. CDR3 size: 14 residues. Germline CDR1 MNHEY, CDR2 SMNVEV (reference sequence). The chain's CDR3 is CASSFGTGAHEQYF. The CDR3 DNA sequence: TGTGCCAGCAGTTTCGGGACAGGGGCCCACGAGCAGTACTTC.

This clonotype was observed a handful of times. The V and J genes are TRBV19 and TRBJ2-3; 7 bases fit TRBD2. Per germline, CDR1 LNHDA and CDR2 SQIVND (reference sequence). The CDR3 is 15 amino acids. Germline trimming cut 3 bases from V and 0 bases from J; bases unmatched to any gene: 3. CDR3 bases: TGTGCCAGTAGTATCGACGGGAGGAGCACAGATACGCAGTATTTT. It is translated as CASSIDGRSTDTQYF. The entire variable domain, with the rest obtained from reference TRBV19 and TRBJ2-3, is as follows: DGGITQSPKYLFRKEGQNVTLSCEQNLNHDAMYWYRQDPGQGLRLIYYSQIVNDFQKGDIAEGYSVSREKKESFPLTVTSAQKNPTAFYLCASSIDGRSTDTQYFGPGTRLTVL.

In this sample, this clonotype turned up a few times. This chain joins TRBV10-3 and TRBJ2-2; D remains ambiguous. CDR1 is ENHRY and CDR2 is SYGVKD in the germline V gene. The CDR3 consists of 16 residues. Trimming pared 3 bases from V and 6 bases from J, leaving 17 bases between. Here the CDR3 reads CAISDLSLEGSGELFF. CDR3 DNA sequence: TGTGCCATCAGTGACCTGAGCCTCGAAGGATCCGGGGAGCTGTTTTTT.